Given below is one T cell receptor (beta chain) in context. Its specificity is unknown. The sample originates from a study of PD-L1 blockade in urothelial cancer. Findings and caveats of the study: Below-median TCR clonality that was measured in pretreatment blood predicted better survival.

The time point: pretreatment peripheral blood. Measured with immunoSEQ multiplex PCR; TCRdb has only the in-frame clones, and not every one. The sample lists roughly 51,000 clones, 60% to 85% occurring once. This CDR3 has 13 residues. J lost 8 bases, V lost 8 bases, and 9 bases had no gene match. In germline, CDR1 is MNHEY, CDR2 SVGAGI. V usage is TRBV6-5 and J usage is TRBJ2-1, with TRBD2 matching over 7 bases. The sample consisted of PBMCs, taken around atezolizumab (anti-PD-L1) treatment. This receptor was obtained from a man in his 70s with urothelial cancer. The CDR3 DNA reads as TGTGCCAGCGAAGGCGGGAGAAATGATGAGCAGTTCTTC. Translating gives CASEGGRNDEQFF.